The entry below describes one T cell receptor (beta chain). The entry originates in a study of control samples from healthy donors and cancer patients. The data were produced by immunoSEQ multiplex PCR, yet TCRdb's version contains in-frame clones alone and is incomplete. Of 20,000 to 30,000 clones in the sample, more than 75% were seen once. The sequence derives from a man between 60 and 75 years old with colorectal cancer. The sequencing input was PBMCs.

The DNA for the CDR3 is TGTGCCAGCAGCTTAGGACAGTCGAACTATGGCTACACCTTC. Encoded protein: CASSLGQSNYGYTF. The chain is built from TRBV7-9 and TRBJ1-2; D perhaps matches TRBD1 (5 bases). V was clipped by 1 base and J by 2 bases, with 8 bases between them. The length of the CDR3 is 14 residues. The germline V gene has CDR1 SEHNR and CDR2 FQNEAQ (reference sequence).